One and the same sample provided the 23 T cell receptor beta chains below, sequenced in a study of blood T cells in healthy people across ages. A sample-barcoded 5' primer and a J-beta primer mix were used in a second PCR of roughly 6 to 11 cycles. TCRdb re-analysed the 5' RACE reads in MiXCR, keeping a single row per CDR3 protein. The sample contains roughly 1.4 million distinct CDR3 sequences, around 59% of which appear only once. Sequences were obtained from blood. These receptors all stem from a man between 18 and 29 years old in good health.

This clonotype was recorded many times. V is TRBV20-1 and J is TRBJ2-7, with 10 bases that match TRBD2. J gave up 3 bases and V 6 bases, and 8 bases lay outside the gene matches. Germline V lookup: CDR1 DFQATT, CDR2 SNEGSKA (reference sequence). CDR3 size: 14 residues. This CDR3 is CSAINLAGDYEQYF. The CDR3 nucleotides read TGCAGTGCCATAAATCTAGCGGGGGACTACGAGCAGTACTTC.

This chain joins TRBV5-7 and TRBJ2-1; maybe TRBD1 (6 bases). TRBV5-7 is given ORF status, its function remaining uncertain. CDR3 size: 16 residues. Trimming removed 4 bases at V and 2 bases at J, with 16 bases between. This chain's CDR3 is CASSPRGQRPYNEQFF. CDR3 sequence (DNA): TGTGCCAGCAGCCCTAGAGGACAGAGACCCTACAATGAGCAGTTCTTC.

This clonotype has a count of ten or more. This chain joins TRBV6-1 and TRBJ2-5, with D perhaps matching TRBD1 (7 bases). This CDR3 contains 13 residues. The V end was cut by 7 bases, the J end by 5 bases, with 14 bases between. From germline, CDR1 is MNHNS and CDR2 SASEGT. CDR3: CASKEGARETQYF. In DNA form, the CDR3 reads TGTGCCAGCAAGGAGGGGGCGCGGGAGACCCAGTACTTC.

The chain combines TRBV5-1 with TRBJ2-3; D is possibly TRBD1 or TRBD2 (5 bases each). V lost 0 bases to trimming and J lost 5 bases, with 19 bases between them. Germline CDR1 and CDR2: SGHRS and YFSETQ. This CDR3 region has 17 residues. CDR3 bases: TGCGCCAGCAGCTTGGGGATGCCCGGGGCGATTGGAGATACGCAGTATTTT. It is translated as CASSLGMPGAIGDTQYF.

V usage is TRBV27 and J usage is TRBJ1-2; 7 bases align to TRBD1. CDR3 size: 15 residues. Per germline, CDR1 MNHEY and CDR2 SMNVEV (reference sequence). The V segment lost 5 bases and the J segment 4 bases; nucleotides outside the gene matches: 10. The CDR3 bases are TGTGCCAGCAGTCCCGTTGTGACAGGGCGCTATGGCTACACCTTC. This encodes CASSPVVTGRYGYTF.

V is TRBV7-6 and J is TRBJ1-2; possible D gene TRBD1, 6 bases. With 1 base removed from V and 4 bases from J, the gap between germline ends came to 10 bases. The CDR3 sequence is 14 residues long. Germline assignment: CDR1 SGHVS and CDR2 FNYEAQ. CDR3 DNA sequence: TGTGCCAGCAGCTTAGGGACAGAAGGCTATGGCTACACCTTC. This gives the protein CASSLGTEGYGYTF. The full variable domain, rest sourced from reference TRBV7-6 and TRBJ1-2, is GAGVSQSPRYKVTKRGQDVALRCDPISGHVSLYWYRQALGQGPEFLTYFNYEAQQDKSGLPNDRFSAERPEGSISTLTIQRTEQRDSAMYRCASSLGTEGYGYTFGSGTRLTVV.

This clonotype occurred a few times. The V and J genes are TRBV29-1 and TRBJ2-5; perhaps TRBD2 as D (6 bases). Germline lookup yields CDR1 SQVTM and CDR2 ANQGSEA. The V gene lost 5 bases and the J gene lost 2 bases, with 15 bases spanning the gap. The CDR3 extends over 14 amino acids. The CDR3 loop reads CSVQGTGLQETQYF. In DNA, the CDR3 is TGCAGCGTTCAAGGGACTGGCTTACAAGAGACCCAGTACTTC.

V gene TRBV29-1 combines with J gene TRBJ2-4; D is uncertain. This CDR3 comprises 12 residues. Germline loops: CDR1 SQVTM, CDR2 ANQGSEA. Trimming left V 1 base short and J 5 bases short, with 6 bases between. CDR3 residues: CSVEVPQNIQYF. CDR3 in DNA: TGCAGCGTTGAAGTCCCTCAAAACATTCAGTACTTC.

This chain connects TRBV4-1 to TRBJ2-5; D remains unclear. In germline, CDR1 is MGHRA, CDR2 YSYEKL. The CDR3 runs 16 residues. Deletions cut 0 bases from V and 2 bases from J, with 13 bases between. DNA of the CDR3: TGCGCCAGCAGCCAAGAGGGAACCCACACACAAGAGACCCAGTACTTC. Amino acid sequence: CASSQEGTHTQETQYF.

This clonotype was seen only a few times. The J gene is TRBJ1-4, the V gene TRBV7-9, with 7 bases that match TRBD1. Germline V gene sequence: CDR1 SEHNR, CDR2 FQNEAQ (reference sequence). Germline trimming cut 6 bases from V and 7 bases from J; bases unmatched to any gene: 8. This CDR3 comprises 14 residues. CDR3 sequence (DNA): TGTGCCAGCAGTCCGACAGGGAGGAGTGAAAAACTGTTTTTT. Translated: CASSPTGRSEKLFF.

The rearrangement joins TRBV10-3 to TRBJ2-1; 7 nucleotides line up with TRBD2. The junction had 8 bases not matched to a gene; V was cut back by 3 bases and J by 0 bases. The CDR3 has 17 residues. Germline loops: CDR1 ENHRY, CDR2 SYGVKD. In nucleotides, the CDR3 is TGTGCCATCAGTGATTCGGCTAGCGGAGGCTCCTACAATGAGCAGTTCTTC. It translates to CAISDSASGGSYNEQFF.

This sequence joins TRBV28 and TRBJ1-2; TRBD1 agrees at 9 bases. Germline V CDR1 and CDR2: MDHEN, SYDVKM. The CDR3 sequence is 14 residues long. V lost 5 bases and J lost 8; bases outside the gene matches: 9. The CDR3 coding sequence is TGTGCCAGCAGTACTTGGGACAGGGTTCGAGGCTACACCTTC. This encodes CASSTWDRVRGYTF.

The V call is TRBV15, the J call TRBJ2-1; a possible D gene is TRBD2 (6 bases). CDR1 and CDR2 (germline): LNHNV, YYDKDF (reference sequence). The V end lost 2 bases, the J end lost 8 bases, and 10 bases lay between the germline ends. This CDR3 spans 13 amino acids. CDR3 nucleotides: TGTGCCACCAGCAGATTAGCGGTCGATGAGCAGTTCTTC. Its translation: CATSRLAVDEQFF.

V usage is TRBV5-6 and J usage is TRBJ1-1; D remains unclear. V dropped 0 bases and J dropped 6 bases, with 18 bases sitting between them. The CDR3 consists of 16 residues. The germline gives CDR1 SGHDT, CDR2 YYEEEE. CDR3 residues: CASSLAYLTWSAEAFF. DNA for the CDR3: TGTGCCAGCAGCTTGGCCTATCTTACCTGGAGTGCTGAAGCTTTCTTT.

This clonotype was seen more than once but under ten times. A much larger clone differs by one base, so this may be a read error. The rearrangement joins TRBV11-2 to TRBJ2-3, with D tentatively TRBD1 or TRBD2 (9 bases each). V lost 5 bases, J lost 3 bases, and 21 bases lay in between. In germline, CDR1 is SGHAT, CDR2 FQNNGV. This CDR3 has 17 amino acids. CDR3 DNA sequence: TGTGCCAGCAGCCCCTCTAGCGGGGACAGGGATACAGATACGCAGTATTTT. The encoded protein is CASSPSSGDRDTDTQYF.

The CDR3 here is CASSLQGVGGGQETQYF. The CDR3 nucleotides are TGCGCCAGCAGCCTGCAAGGAGTCGGAGGAGGGCAAGAGACCCAGTACTTC. V and J are TRBV5-1 and TRBJ2-5; D might be TRBD2 (6 bases). Germline V gives CDR1 SGHRS, CDR2 YFSETQ. CDR3 size: 17 residues. V was trimmed by 4 bases and J by 2 bases, leaving 21 bases between them.

This clonotype showed up just a few times. This chain joins TRBV27 and TRBJ2-7; D may be TRBD2 (6 bases). The germline V and J ends were trimmed by 7 bases and 1 base, with 11 bases remaining between them. The CDR3 spans 13 residues. The germline gives CDR1 MNHEY, CDR2 SMNVEV (reference sequence). This chain's CDR3 is CASKGGGSYEQYF. CDR3 coding DNA: TGTGCCAGCAAGGGTGGAGGGTCCTACGAGCAGTACTTC.

J is TRBJ1-3 and V is TRBV2, with D unresolved. Trimming left V 6 bases short and J 0 bases short, with 12 bases between. The CDR3 spans 15 residues. Germline CDR1 SNHLY, CDR2 FYNNEI. The CDR3 DNA is TGTGCCAGCAGGTCATGGCCTCGCTCTGGAAACACCATATATTTT. It translates to CASRSWPRSGNTIYF.

This rearrangement joins TRBV20-1 to TRBJ1-2; D possibly corresponds to TRBD1 (5 bases). CDR1 and CDR2 from the germline V gene are DFQATT and SNEGSKA (reference sequence). This CDR3 region has 15 residues. V was cut by 6 bases and J by 4 bases, with 21 bases left in between. The CDR3 coding sequence is TGCAGTGCGCCATCGTCGGCCCAGAGGGGCTATGGCTACACCTTC. Its protein product is CSAPSSAQRGYGYTF.

The chain links TRBV19 to TRBJ1-1, with a tentative D call TRBD1 (6 bases). Between the trimmed V and J ends, which lost 6 bases and 4 bases, there was a span of 9 bases. The V gene's germline CDR1 is LNHDA and CDR2 SQIVND (reference sequence). This CDR3 is built from 12 residues. DNA of the CDR3: TGTGCCAGTAGGTGGGGGGCCACTGAAGCTTTCTTT. Translated, it gives CASRWGATEAFF.

This clonotype was seen a few times. This chain connects TRBV29-1 to TRBJ2-4; D is perhaps TRBD2 (6 bases). Germline loops: CDR1 SQVTM, CDR2 ANQGSEA. The CDR3 loop spans 11 amino acids. This chain's CDR3 is CSAAGPDIQYF. The CDR3 DNA sequence: TGCAGTGCAGCGGGTCCGGACATTCAGTACTTC.

This clonotype was recorded once. The chain couples TRBV20-1 to TRBJ1-2, with a weak D call TRBD1 (6 bases). Germline CDR1 DFQATT, CDR2 SNEGSKA (reference sequence). The ends were cut back, 3 bases at V and 3 bases at J, with 17 bases in the middle. This CDR3 is built from 15 residues. DNA for the CDR3: TGCAGTGCTAGCGTCGCCCGGACAGAGTACTATGGCTACACCTTC. Encoded protein: CSASVARTEYYGYTF.

The chain is built from TRBV11-2 and TRBJ1-6, with D uncertain. Trimming stripped 2 bases from V and 0 bases from J, with 11 bases between. Germline CDR1 SGHAT, CDR2 FQNNGV. The CDR3 covers 17 residues. The CDR3 here is CASSLTYPSSYNSPLHF. The CDR3 DNA reads TGTGCCAGCAGCTTAACATACCCAAGCTCCTATAATTCACCCCTCCACTTT.